The TCR beta chain described here comes from a study of cytomegalovirus exposure and HLA in healthy donors. Looking at the study overall: Findings of an earlier analysis included roughly 120 million unique TCR beta sequences from 180 million or so T cells. The study's early data release held some 85 million unique TCRs from HLA-typed donors.

CDR1 is SGHTA, CDR2 FQGTGA, per germline. Germline trimming cut 5 bases from V and 2 bases from J; bases unmatched to any gene: 6. The CDR3 is 15 amino acids. Researchers ran the PCR with 60 Vbeta and 13 Jbeta primers. Some clones are missing from TCRdb's copy, which holds only in-frame ones; the method was immunoSEQ multiplex PCR. In all, the sample yields approximately 120,000 clones. On this clone: Other DNA variants within this sample encode the same CDR3.

Healthy bone marrow donors formed the donor group. The rearrangement joins TRBV7-3 to TRBJ1-1; 9 nucleotides match TRBD1. Sequenced: PBMCs. This TCR was recovered from a middle-aged man in good health and CMV-seronegative. CDR3 sequence (DNA): TGTGCCAGCAGCCTGACAGGGGGTTCTAACACTGAAGCTTTCTTT. It translates to CASSLTGGSNTEAFF.